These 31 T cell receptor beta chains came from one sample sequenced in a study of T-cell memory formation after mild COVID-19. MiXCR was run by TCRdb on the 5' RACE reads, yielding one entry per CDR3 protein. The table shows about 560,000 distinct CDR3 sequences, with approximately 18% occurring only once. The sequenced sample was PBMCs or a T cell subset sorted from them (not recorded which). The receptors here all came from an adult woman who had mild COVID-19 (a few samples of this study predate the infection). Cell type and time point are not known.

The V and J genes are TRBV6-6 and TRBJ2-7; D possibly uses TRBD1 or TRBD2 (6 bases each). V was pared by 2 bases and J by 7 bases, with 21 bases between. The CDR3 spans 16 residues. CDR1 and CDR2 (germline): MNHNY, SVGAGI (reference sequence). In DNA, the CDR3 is TGTGCCAGCAGTTACCATACACTAGGAGGGGGTGCAGAGCAGTACTTC. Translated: CASSYHTLGGGAEQYF.

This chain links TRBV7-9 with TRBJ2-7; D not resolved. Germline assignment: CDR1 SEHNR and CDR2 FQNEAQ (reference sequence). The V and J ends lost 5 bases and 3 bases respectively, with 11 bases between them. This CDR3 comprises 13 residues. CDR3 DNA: TGTGCCAGCAGCCTTCAAAGGAACTACGAGCAGTACTTC. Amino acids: CASSLQRNYEQYF.

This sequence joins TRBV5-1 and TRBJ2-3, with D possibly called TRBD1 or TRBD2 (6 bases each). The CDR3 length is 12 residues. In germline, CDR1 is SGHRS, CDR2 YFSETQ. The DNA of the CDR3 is TGCGCGACGACGGGGGCCACAGATACGCAGTATTTT. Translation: CATTGATDTQYF.

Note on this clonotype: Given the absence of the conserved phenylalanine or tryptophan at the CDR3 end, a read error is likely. CDR3 loop: CATSDFGQGADTQYY. The DNA of the CDR3 is TGTGCCACCAGTGATTTTGGGCAGGGTGCAGATACGCAGTATTAT. The V gene is TRBV24-1, the J gene TRBJ2-3; D possibly corresponds to TRBD1 (5 bases). Trimming stripped 1 base from V and 4 bases from J, with 11 bases between. Germline V gives CDR1 KGHDR, CDR2 SFDVKD. The CDR3 extends over 15 amino acids.

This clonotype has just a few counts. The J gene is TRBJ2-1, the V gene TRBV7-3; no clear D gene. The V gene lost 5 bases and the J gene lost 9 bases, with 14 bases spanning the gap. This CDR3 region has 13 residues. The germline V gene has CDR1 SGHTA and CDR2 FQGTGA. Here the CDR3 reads CASSTDAWAEQFF. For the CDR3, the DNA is TGTGCCAGCAGCACAGACGCCTGGGCTGAGCAGTTCTTC.

The DNA for the CDR3 is TGTGCCAGCGGGACTACCTACGAGCAGTACTTC. It yields the protein CASGTTYEQYF. This rearrangement joins TRBV6-2 or TRBV6-3 to TRBJ2-7; 7 nucleotides align to TRBD2. Germline assignment: CDR1 MNHEY and CDR2 SVGEGT. This CDR3 contains 11 residues. With V trimmed by 8 bases and J by 2 bases, 0 bases remained unmatched.

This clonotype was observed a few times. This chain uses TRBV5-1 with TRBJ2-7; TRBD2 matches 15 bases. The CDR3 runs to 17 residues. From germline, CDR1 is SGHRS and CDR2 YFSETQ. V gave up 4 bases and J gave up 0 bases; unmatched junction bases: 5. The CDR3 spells CASSPGLAGGSSYEQYF. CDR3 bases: TGCGCCAGCAGCCCCGGACTAGCGGGGGGGAGCTCCTACGAGCAGTACTTC.

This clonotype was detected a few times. CDR3 DNA: TGCGCCAGCAGCTTGGCAGGGACCCTAGCCAAAAACATTCAGTACTTC. It yields the protein CASSLAGTLAKNIQYF. The V gene is TRBV5-1, the J gene TRBJ2-4; D tentatively fits TRBD1 or TRBD2 (5 bases each). CDR3 length: 16 amino acids. The germline V gene has CDR1 SGHRS and CDR2 YFSETQ. The V and J ends lost 0 bases and 0 bases respectively, with 10 bases between them.

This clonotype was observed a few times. CDR3 nucleotides: TGTGCCAGCAGTAAGGGGTCGGGCTATGGCTACACCTTC. Translated: CASSKGSGYGYTF. The chain joins TRBV7-3 to TRBJ1-2, with D perhaps matching TRBD1 (5 bases). Germline assignment: CDR1 SGHTA and CDR2 FQGTGA. This CDR3 is 13 amino acids long. The germline V and J ends were trimmed by 6 bases and 4 bases, with 12 bases remaining between them.

The CDR3 nucleotides read TGTGCCAGCAGCCTCAGACGTACCCTCCTTAGCGGAACCTACAATGAGCAGTTCTTC. Translation gives CASSLRRTLLSGTYNEQFF. The chain links TRBV7-8 to TRBJ2-1, with D possibly being TRBD2 (6 bases). Trimming took off 5 bases at V and 2 bases at J, with 25 bases between the two ends. Germline loops: CDR1 SGHVS, CDR2 FQNEAQ. This CDR3 contains 19 residues.

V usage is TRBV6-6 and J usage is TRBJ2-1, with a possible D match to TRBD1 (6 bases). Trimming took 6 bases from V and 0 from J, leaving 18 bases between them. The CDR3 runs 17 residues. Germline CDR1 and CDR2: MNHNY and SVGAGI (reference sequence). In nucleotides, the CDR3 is TGTGCCAGCAGGGCCACCCAGGGGCTGAGCTCCTACAATGAGCAGTTCTTC. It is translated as CASRATQGLSSYNEQFF.

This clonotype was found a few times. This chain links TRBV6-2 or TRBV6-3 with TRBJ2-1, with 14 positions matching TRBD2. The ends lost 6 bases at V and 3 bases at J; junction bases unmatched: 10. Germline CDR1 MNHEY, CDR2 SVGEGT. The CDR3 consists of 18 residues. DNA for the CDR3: TGTGCCAGCAGCCCCGAGGAGGGACTAGCGGGAGTCTACAATGAGCAGTTCTTC. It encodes CASSPEEGLAGVYNEQFF.

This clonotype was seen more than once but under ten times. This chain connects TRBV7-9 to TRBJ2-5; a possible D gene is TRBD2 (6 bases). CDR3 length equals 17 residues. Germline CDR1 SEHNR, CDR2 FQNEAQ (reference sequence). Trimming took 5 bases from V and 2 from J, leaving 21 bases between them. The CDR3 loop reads CASSPGGRRVLQETQYF. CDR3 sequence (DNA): TGTGCCAGCAGCCCCGGGGGACGGCGCGTCCTTCAAGAGACCCAGTACTTC.

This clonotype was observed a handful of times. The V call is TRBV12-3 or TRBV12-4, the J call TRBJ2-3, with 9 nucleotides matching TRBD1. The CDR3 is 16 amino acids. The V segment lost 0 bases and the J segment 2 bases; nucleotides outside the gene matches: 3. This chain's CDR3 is CASSLADRGNTDTQYF. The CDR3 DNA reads TGTGCCAGCAGTTTAGCAGACAGGGGGAACACAGATACGCAGTATTTT.

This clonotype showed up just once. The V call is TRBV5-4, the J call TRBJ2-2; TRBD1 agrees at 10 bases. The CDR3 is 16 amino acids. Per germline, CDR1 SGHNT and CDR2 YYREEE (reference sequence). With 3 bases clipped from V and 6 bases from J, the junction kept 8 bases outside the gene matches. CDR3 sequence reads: CASSSDSTGGSGELFF. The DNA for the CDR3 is TGTGCCAGCAGCTCGGACTCGACAGGGGGCTCCGGGGAGCTGTTTTTT.

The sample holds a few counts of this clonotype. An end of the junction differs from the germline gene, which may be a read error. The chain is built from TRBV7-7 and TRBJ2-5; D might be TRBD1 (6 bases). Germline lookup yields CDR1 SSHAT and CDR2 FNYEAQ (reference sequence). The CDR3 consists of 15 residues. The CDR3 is CASSLRQGREETQYF. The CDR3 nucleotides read TGTGCTAGCAGCTTGCGGCAGGGGCGAGAGGAGACCCAGTACTTC.

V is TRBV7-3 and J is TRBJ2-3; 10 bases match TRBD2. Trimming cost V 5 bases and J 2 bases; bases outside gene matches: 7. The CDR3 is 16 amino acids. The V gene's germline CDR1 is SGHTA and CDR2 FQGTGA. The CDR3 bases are TGTGCCAGCAGCACTCGGACTAGCGGCAACACAGATACGCAGTATTTT. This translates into CASSTRTSGNTDTQYF.

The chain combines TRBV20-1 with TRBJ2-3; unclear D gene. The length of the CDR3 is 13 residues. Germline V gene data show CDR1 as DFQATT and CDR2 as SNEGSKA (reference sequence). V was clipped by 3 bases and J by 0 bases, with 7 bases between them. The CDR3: CSAREGSTDTQYF. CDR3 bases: TGCAGTGCTAGGGAAGGAAGCACAGATACGCAGTATTTT.

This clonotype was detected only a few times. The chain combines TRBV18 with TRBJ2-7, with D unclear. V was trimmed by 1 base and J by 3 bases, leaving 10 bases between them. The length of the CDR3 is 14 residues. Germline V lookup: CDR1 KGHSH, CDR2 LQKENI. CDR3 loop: CASSPQLSDYEQYF. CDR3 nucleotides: TGTGCCAGCTCACCACAGCTTTCGGACTACGAGCAGTACTTC.

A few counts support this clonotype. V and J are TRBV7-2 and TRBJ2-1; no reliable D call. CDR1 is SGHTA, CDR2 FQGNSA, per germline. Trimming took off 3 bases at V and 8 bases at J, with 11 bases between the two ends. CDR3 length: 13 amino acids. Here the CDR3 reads CASSFYPGDEQFF. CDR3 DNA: TGTGCCAGCAGCTTCTATCCTGGGGATGAGCAGTTCTTC.

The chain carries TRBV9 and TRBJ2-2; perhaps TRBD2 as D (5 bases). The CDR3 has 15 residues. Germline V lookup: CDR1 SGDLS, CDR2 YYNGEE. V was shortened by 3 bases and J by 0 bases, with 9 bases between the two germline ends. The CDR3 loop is CASSAVLANTGELFF. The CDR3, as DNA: TGTGCCAGCAGCGCCGTACTAGCGAACACCGGGGAGCTGTTTTTT. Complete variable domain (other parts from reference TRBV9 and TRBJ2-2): DSGVTQTPKHLITATGQRVTLRCSPRSGDLSVYWYQQSLDQGLQFLIQYYNGEERAKGNILERFSAQQFPDLHSELNLSSLELGDSALYFCASSAVLANTGELFFGEGSRLTVL.

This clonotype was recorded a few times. The CDR3 nucleotides are TGTGCCAGTAGTATTGGCCATTCACCCCTCCACTTT. Encoded protein: CASSIGHSPLHF. The chain couples TRBV19 to TRBJ1-6, with unresolved D. Trimming stripped 3 bases from V and 8 bases from J, with 5 bases between. Per germline, CDR1 LNHDA and CDR2 SQIVND (reference sequence). There are 12 residues in the CDR3.

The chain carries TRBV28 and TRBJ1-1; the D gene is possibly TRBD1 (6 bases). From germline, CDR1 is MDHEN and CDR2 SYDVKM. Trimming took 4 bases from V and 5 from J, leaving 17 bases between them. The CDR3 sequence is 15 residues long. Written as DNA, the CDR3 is TGTGCCAGCAGTTCCCTACGGGGGGCGGTGACTGAAGCTTTCTTT. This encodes CASSSLRGAVTEAFF. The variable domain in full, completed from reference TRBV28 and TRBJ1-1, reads DVKVTQSSRYLVKRTGEKVFLECVQDMDHENMFWYRQDPGLGLRLIYFSYDVKMKEKGDIPEGYSVSREKKERFSLILESASTNQTSMYLCASSSLRGAVTEAFFGQGTRLTVV.

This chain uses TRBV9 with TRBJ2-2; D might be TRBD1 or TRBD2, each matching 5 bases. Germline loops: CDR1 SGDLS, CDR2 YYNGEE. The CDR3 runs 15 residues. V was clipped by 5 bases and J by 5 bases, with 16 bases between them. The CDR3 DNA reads TGTGCCAGCAGAGACGGGGCCTCCAGGACCGGGGAGCTGTTTTTT. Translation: CASRDGASRTGELFF.

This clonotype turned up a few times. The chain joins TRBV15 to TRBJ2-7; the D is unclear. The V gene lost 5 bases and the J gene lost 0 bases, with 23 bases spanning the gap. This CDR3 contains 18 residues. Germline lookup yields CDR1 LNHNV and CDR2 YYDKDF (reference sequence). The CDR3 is CATSGKGDSPHPSYEQYF. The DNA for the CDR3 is TGTGCCACCAGCGGTAAAGGAGACTCTCCCCATCCCTCCTACGAGCAGTACTTC.

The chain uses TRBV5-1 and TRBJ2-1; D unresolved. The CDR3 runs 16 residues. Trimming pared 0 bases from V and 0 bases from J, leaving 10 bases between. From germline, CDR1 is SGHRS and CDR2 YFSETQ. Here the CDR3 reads CASSLGGVGSYNEQFF. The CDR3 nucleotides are TGCGCCAGCAGCTTGGGTGGGGTTGGCTCCTACAATGAGCAGTTCTTC. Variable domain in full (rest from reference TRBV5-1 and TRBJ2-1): KAGVTQTPRYLIKTRGQQVTLSCSPISGHRSVSWYQQTPGQGLQFLFEYFSETQRNKGNFPGRFSGRQFSNSRSEMNVSTLELGDSALYLCASSLGGVGSYNEQFFGPGTRLTVL.

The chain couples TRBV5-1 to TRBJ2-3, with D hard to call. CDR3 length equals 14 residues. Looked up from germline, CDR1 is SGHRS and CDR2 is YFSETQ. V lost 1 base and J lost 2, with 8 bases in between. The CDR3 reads CASSLYQTTDTQYF. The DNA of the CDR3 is TGCGCCAGCAGCTTGTACCAGACCACAGATACGCAGTATTTT.

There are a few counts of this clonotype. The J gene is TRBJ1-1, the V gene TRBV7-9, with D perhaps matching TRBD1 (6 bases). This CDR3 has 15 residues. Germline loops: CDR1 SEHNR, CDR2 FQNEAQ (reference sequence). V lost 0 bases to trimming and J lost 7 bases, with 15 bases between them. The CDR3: CASSLALRGADEAFF. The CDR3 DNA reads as TGTGCCAGCAGCTTAGCGCTAAGGGGGGCGGATGAAGCTTTCTTT. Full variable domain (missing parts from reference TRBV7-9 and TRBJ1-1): DTGVSQNPRHKITKRGQNVTFRCDPISEHNRLYWYRQTLGQGPEFLTYFQNEAQLEKSRLLSDRFSAERPKGSFSTLEIQRTEQGDSAMYLCASSLALRGADEAFFGQGTRLTVV.

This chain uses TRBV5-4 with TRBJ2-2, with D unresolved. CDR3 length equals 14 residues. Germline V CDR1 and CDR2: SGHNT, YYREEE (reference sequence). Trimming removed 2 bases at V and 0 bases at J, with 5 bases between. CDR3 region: CASSFETNTGELFF. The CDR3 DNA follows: TGTGCCAGCAGCTTTGAAACGAACACCGGGGAGCTGTTTTTT.

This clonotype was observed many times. The CDR3 DNA reads as TGTGCCAGCAGCTTACGTCTAGCGGGACATAATGAGCAGTTCTTC. This translates into CASSLRLAGHNEQFF. V is TRBV7-9 and J is TRBJ2-1, with 9 bases identical to TRBD2. Per germline, CDR1 SEHNR and CDR2 FQNEAQ (reference sequence). The CDR3 contains 15 residues. The ends lost 2 bases at V and 7 bases at J; junction bases unmatched: 6.

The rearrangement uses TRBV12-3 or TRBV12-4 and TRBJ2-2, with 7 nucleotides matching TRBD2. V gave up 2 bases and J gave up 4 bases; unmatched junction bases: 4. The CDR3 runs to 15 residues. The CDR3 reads CASSLSAGVTGELFF. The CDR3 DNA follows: TGTGCCAGCAGTTTATCGGCGGGGGTCACCGGGGAGCTGTTTTTT.